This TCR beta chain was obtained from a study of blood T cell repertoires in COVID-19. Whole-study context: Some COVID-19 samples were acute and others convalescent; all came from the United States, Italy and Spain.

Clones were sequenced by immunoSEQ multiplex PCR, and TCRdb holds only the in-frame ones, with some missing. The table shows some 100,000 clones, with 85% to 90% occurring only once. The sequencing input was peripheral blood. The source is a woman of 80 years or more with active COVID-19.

The CDR3 DNA follows: TGTGCCAGCAGTTTATTTGGCAACCAAGAGACCCAGTACTTC. Protein: CASSLFGNQETQYF. The gene calls are TRBV28 and TRBJ2-5; no reliable D call. The germline CDR1 and CDR2 sequences are MDHEN and SYDVKM. V lost 1 base and J 0 bases, leaving 6 bases between the germline ends. The CDR3 has 14 amino acids.